This T cell receptor beta chain was documented in a study of spatial heterogeneity in lung cancer. Looking at the study overall: The study found that TCR transcript counts in tumor regions correlated strongly with a matched bulk RNA-seq T cell module score.

Time point noted: sample taken at primary tumor resection. TCRdb recomputed calls from the 5' RACE reads with MiXCR, one row per CDR3 protein. Among about 9,800 distinct CDR3 sequences listed, roughly 6.3% were seen once. This CDR3 is built from 15 residues. Trimming took 8 bases from V and 4 from J; bases not matched to a gene: 6. This clonotype was counted at least ten times. The antigen is unknown. Study-level findings and limits: Counts that tracked tumor mutation counts were those of expanded intratumoral alpha and beta TCRs.

The sequence was obtained from a male donor with early-stage non-small cell lung cancer. V gene TRBV12-3 or TRBV12-4 combines with J gene TRBJ2-1; 12 bases map to TRBD2. The specimen was lung tumor tissue, collected at surgery. The CDR3 loop is CASGPGLAGYNEQFF. In nucleotides, the CDR3 is TGTGCCAGCGGCCCGGGACTAGCGGGTTACAATGAGCAGTTCTTC.